The 3 T cell receptor beta chains in this list originate from one sample, sequenced in a study of T-cell reconstitution after alpha-beta-depleted transplantation in children. A library of TCRbeta sequences, prepared with unique molecular identifiers, was generated. Via MiXCR, TCRdb re-called the PCR reads, giving one row per CDR3 protein. The data show 490,000 or so distinct CDR3 sequences, around 13% seen once. Sequenced here: PBMCs from the stem cell graft donor, sampled from the stem cell graft. These receptors were taken from a human donor who donated a stem cell graft to a child with combined immunodeficiency.

The sample holds many counts of this clonotype. The rearrangement links TRBV12-5 to TRBJ2-1; D remains ambiguous. Looked up from germline, CDR1 is LGHNT and CDR2 is FRNRAP. This CDR3 comprises 13 residues. Trimming took off 3 bases at V and 3 bases at J, with 6 bases between the two ends. The DNA for the CDR3 is TGTGCTAGTGGTTTCGACCGCTACAATGAGCAGTTCTTC. Its translation is CASGFDRYNEQFF.

The table lists this clonotype with a count of one. The J gene is TRBJ1-1, the V gene TRBV2; D possibly corresponds to TRBD1 (5 bases). The CDR3 has 13 residues. Trimming cost V 5 bases and J 0 bases, with 7 bases left between them. CDR1 and CDR2 from the germline V gene are SNHLY and FYNNEI. CDR3: CASSTGMNTEAFF. CDR3 nucleotides: TGTGCCAGCAGTACAGGAATGAACACTGAAGCTTTCTTT.

This clonotype was observed at least ten times. V is TRBV7-2 and J is TRBJ2-5, with D possibly matching TRBD2 (6 bases). Germline lookup yields CDR1 SGHTA and CDR2 FQGNSA. The CDR3 contains 14 residues. V was clipped by 5 bases and J by 4 bases, with 14 bases between them. CDR3 DNA sequence: TGTGCCAGCAGCCCGCTCCGGGGGATAGAGACCCAGTACTTC. This sequence encodes CASSPLRGIETQYF.